This entry describes one TCR beta chain. Libraries were prepared by immunoSEQ multiplex PCR; TCRdb keeps only in-frame clonotypes and omits some of them. The repertoire holds 130,000 or so clones, around 84% seen once, with about 4% in the top ten. The data derive from a study of blood T cell repertoires in COVID-19. The germline V gene has CDR1 MGHRA and CDR2 YSYEKL. V lost 0 bases and J 0 bases, leaving 15 bases between the germline ends. The length of the CDR3 is 18 residues. The study counted Cohort 3 donors as recovered given two negative PCRs, clearance, or symptom resolution. The sequenced sample was PBMCs or T cells enriched from blood (not recorded which). This clonotype originated in a woman in her twenties or thirties who had recovered from COVID-19. V usage is TRBV4-1 and J usage is TRBJ2-4; D gene unclear. The CDR3, as DNA: TGCGCCAGCAGCCAAGAAGAGGTAGGCCGAATAGCCAAAAACATTCAGTACTTC. Encoded protein: CASSQEEVGRIAKNIQYF.